Detailed here is one T cell receptor (beta chain). The antigen this receptor binds is unknown. One base away there is no much larger clone; base qualities are not given. Other DNA sequences in the sample encode the same CDR3. From its cysteine to its phenylalanine, the CDR3 spans 14 amino acids. Only the CDR3 portion is preserved as DNA: 42 bases, with reading frame beginning at the first base. Via the germline V gene, CDR1 is MGHRA and CDR2 YSYEKL. Between the V and J ends, shortened by 3 bases and 5 bases respectively, the junction contains 11 bases. Frozen genomic DNA underwent high-throughput TCRbeta CDR3 sequencing by immunoSEQ, including PCR amplification, mapping, bias correction and internal controls. As for the authors' bioinformatics: Only productive rearrangements were retained, and each unique TCRbeta sequence was defined by its CDR3 nucleotide sequence together with its V and J gene. A sequence counted as donor-reactive only if the sequence showed at least 5-fold expansion in CFSE-low cells compared with unstimulated pre-transplant cells and had a frequency of at least 0.01%. To ensure at least 90% detection power, minimum frequency thresholds were set for each subject based on that subject's lowest-template unstimulated sample. Jensen-Shannon divergence between the top 1000 TCRbeta sequences post-transplant and pre-transplant was used to measure repertoire turnover. Changes in detection of donor-reactive sequences were tested with two-sided Fisher's exact tests. In TCRdb, the immuneACCESS table is reduced to in-frame sequences with V and J assigned. These tables do not hold every clone; where another copy was compared, an unresolved V gene accounts for under half, and the others remain unexplained. The V and J calls and clone size come from that table; D and trimming were worked out from the DNA. This sample gives about 47,000 clones in total; 86% of them show up just once. The ten largest clonotypes hold 14% of the sample.

The data are from a study of T cell clones after liver transplantation (dated by TCRdb to the late 2010s). As for the study more broadly: The samples were obtained from ITN030ST, a randomized trial that attempted immunosuppression withdrawal within 2 years after liver transplantation. Subjects received no induction therapy and standard immunosuppression until randomization at 12-24 months post-transplant. Three of the eight recipients were HCV-positive; the others were transplanted for non-autoimmune, non-viral indications. To count as tolerant, a recipient had to stay completely off immunosuppression for at least one year without liver enzymes climbing beyond twice the upper limit of normal. The study cohort included 8 liver transplant recipients, of whom 3 were classified as tolerant and 5 as non-tolerant. Donor-reactive T cell clones were identified using TCRbeta sequencing after a pre-transplant mixed lymphocyte reaction and were then followed in post-transplant blood. As an antigen-independent comparator for donor-reactive sequences, third party-reactive TCRbeta sequences were also identified from pre-transplant MLRs. Blood samples were collected pre-transplant, pre-randomization before withdrawal, and post-randomization after either complete withdrawal or failed withdrawal. The paper's findings and limits, for the study overall: After accounting for repertoire turnover, donor-reactive detection was significantly reduced in 7 of 8 subjects for CD4 and 8 of 8 for CD8. Donor-reactive sequences decreased more than third party-reactive sequences, which suggests partial antigen-specific deletion that was not related to withdrawal success. The conclusions were considered preliminary, being limited by small, heterogeneous patient numbers and non-standardized post-transplant time points. In 5 of 8 subjects, circulating donor-reactive CD4 TCRbeta sequences decreased significantly after transplant, regardless of tolerance or HCV status. In a couple of subjects, low numbers of available donor cells limited the measurable donor-reactive repertoire. Since no allograft tissue specimens were available, donor-reactive T cells may have migrated into the graft instead of being deleted.

Unstimulated PBMCs, after thawing, were stained for CD3, CD4 and CD8 and then FACS-sorted into CD3+CD4+ and CD3+CD8+ populations. All 8 studied subjects were randomized to immunosuppression withdrawal. The Qiagen DNeasy Blood and Tissue Kit was used for genomic DNA isolation. The source material was CD8+ T cells from blood, sampled 12 months after liver transplant. Recombination linked TRBV4-1 to TRBJ1-5; the D gene cannot be resolved reliably. This TCR was sampled from a human patient who received a liver transplant. Some T cells present after a transplant may be cells of the graft donor. The CDR3 corresponds to CASSHRYGDQPQHF. The DNA reads as follows: TGCGCCAGCAGCCATCGCTACGGGGATCAGCCCCAGCATTTT.